The T cell receptor beta chain under discussion was sequenced for a study of blood T cell repertoires in COVID-19. Overall study: Acute and convalescent COVID-19 samples came from the United States, Italy and Spain. In each case, the material was cDNA or gDNA derived from T cells, B-cell-depleted T cells, or PBMCs.

Germline V gene lookup returns CDR1 LNHDA and CDR2 SQIVND (reference sequence). With V trimmed by 6 bases and J by 5 bases, 6 bases remained unmatched. The CDR3 runs 15 residues. As originally analysed: Reference gene primer amplification gave estimated nucleated cell counts. The assay was immunoSEQ multiplex PCR, and TCRdb's table has in-frame clones only and misses some. That table furnishes V, J and clone size, whereas the DNA furnished D and trimming. Of some 54,000 clones listed, 91% are singletons. V usage is TRBV19 and J usage is TRBJ2-2; 10 bases are a match to TRBD2. The source material was peripheral blood. The receptor was derived from a man aged 55 to 69 with acute or convalescent COVID-19. CDR3 amino acids: CASRASGRGTGELFF. The CDR3 nucleotides are TGTGCCAGTAGGGCTAGCGGGAGAGGAACCGGGGAGCTGTTTTTT.